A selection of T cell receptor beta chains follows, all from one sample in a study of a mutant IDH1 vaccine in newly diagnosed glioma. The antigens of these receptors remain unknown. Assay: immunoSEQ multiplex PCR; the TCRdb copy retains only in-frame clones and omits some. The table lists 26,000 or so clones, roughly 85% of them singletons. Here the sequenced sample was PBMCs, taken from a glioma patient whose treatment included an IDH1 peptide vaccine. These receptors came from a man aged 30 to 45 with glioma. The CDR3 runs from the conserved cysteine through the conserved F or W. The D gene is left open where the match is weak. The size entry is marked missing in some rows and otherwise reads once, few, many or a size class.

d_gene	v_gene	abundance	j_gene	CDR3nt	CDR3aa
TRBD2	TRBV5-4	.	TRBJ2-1	TGTGCCAGCAGCTTGGAACTAGCGGGGCCCTTGGAGCAGTTCTTC	CASSLELAGPLEQFF
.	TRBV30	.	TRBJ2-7	TGTGCCTGGAGTAAGGAGGGCCCGTTCCGCTCCTACGAGCAGTACTTC	CAWSKEGPFRSYEQYF
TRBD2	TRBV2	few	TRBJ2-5	TGTGCCAGTCCGGGGGCTAGCGGGGTCGGGACCCAGTACTTC	CASPGASGVGTQYF
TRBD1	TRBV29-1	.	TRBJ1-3	TGCAGCGTTGTGGGCAGGGGGAGCAGCACCATATATTTT	CSVVGRGSSTIYF
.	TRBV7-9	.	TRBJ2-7	TGTGCCAGCTCGACCGTGAGTTACTACGAGCAGTACTTC	CASSTVSYYEQYF
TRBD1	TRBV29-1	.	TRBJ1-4	TGCAGCGTCGGGACAGGCATAAATGAAAAACTGTTTTTT	CSVGTGINEKLFF
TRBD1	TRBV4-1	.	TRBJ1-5	TGCGCCAGCAGCCTTCGACAGGGAAATCAGCCCCAGCATTTT	CASSLRQGNQPQHF
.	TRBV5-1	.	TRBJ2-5	TGCGCCAGCAGCTTTACGGACAGCATGGGTAAAGAGACCCAGTACTTC	CASSFTDSMGKETQYF
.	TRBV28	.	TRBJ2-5	TGTGCCAGCAACCTAGCGCCGCCGGGAGAGACCCAGTACTTC	CASNLAPPGETQYF
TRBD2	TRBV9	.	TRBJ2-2	TGTGCCAGCAGCGTAGAAGCGGGGGCGAACACCGGGGAGCTGTTTTTT	CASSVEAGANTGELFF
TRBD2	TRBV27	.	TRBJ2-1	TGTGCCAGCAGTTTATACGGCGGGGGGGCTAGGGGTGAGCAGTTCTTC	CASSLYGGGARGEQFF
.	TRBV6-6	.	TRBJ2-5	TGTGCCAGCAGTTCCGGACAGACAGAGTACTTC	CASSSGQTEYF
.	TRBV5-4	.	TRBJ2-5	TGTGCCAGCAGCTTGATCGGAGATGGGACCCAGTACTTC	CASSLIGDGTQYF